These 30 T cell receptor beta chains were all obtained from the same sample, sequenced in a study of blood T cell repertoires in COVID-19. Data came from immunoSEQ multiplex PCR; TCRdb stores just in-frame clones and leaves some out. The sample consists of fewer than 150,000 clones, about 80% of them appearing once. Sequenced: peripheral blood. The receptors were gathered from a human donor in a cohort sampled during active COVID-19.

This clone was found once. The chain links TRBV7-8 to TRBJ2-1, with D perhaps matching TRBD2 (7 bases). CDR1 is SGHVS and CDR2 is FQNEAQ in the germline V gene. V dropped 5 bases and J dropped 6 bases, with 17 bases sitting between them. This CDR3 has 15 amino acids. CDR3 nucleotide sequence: TGTGCCAGCAGCCAGGCGGGGGCGCGGATCAATGAGCAGTTCTTC. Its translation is CASSQAGARINEQFF.

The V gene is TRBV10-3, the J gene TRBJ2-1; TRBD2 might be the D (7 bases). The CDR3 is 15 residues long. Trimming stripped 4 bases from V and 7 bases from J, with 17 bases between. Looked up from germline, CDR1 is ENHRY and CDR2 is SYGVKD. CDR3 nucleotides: TGTGCCATCAGTGGGCTTGGGGGGGCGATGAATGAGCAGTTCTTC. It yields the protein CAISGLGGAMNEQFF.

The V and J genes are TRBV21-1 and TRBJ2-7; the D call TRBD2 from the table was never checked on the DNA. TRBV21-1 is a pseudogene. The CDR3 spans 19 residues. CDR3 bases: TGTGCCAGCAGCAAAGCGCTCGTAGTAGCGGGGCCATACTCCTACGAGCAGTACTTC. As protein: CASSKALVVAGPYSYEQYF.

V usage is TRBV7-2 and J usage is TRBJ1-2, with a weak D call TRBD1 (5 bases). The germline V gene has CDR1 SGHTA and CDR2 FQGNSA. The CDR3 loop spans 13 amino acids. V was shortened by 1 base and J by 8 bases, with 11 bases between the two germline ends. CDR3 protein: CASSLGGDSGYTF. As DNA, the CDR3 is TGTGCCAGCAGCTTAGGAGGAGACAGCGGCTACACCTTC.

CDR3 in amino acids: CAISQVRDSIHF. In DNA, the CDR3 is TGTGCCATCAGCCAAGTCCGGGACAGTATCCACTTT. V is TRBV10-3 and J is TRBJ1-6, with 7 bases aligning to TRBD1. Losses at the gene ends were 6 bases for V and 17 bases for J; bases not matched to a gene: 10. The germline gives CDR1 ENHRY, CDR2 SYGVKD. CDR3 size: 12 residues.

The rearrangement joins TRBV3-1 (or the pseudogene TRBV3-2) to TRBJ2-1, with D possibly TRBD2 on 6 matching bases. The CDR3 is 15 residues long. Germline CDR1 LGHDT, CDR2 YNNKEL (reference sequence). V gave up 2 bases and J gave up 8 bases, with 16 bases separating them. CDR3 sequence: CASSQRDQWGDEQFF. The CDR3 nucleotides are TGTGCCAGCAGCCAACGGGATCAGTGGGGGGATGAGCAGTTCTTC.

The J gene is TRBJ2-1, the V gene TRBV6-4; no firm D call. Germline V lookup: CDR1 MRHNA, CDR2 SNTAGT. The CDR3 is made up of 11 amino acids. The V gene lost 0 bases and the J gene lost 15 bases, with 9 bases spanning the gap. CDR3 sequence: CASSDSTVRFF. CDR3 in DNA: TGTGCCAGCAGTGACTCCACAGTGCGGTTCTTC.

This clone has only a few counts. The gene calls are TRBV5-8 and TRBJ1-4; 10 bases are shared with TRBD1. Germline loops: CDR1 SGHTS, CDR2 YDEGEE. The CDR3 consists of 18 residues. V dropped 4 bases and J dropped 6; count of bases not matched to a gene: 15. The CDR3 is CASSHVYFRDRGHEKLFF. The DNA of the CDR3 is TGTGCCAGCAGCCATGTCTATTTCAGGGACAGGGGACATGAAAAACTGTTTTTT.

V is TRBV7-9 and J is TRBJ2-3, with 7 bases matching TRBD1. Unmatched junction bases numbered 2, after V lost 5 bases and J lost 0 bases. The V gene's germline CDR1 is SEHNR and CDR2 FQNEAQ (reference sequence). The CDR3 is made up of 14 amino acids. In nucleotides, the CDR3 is TGTGCCAGCAGCCGGGACAGCAGCACAGATACGCAGTATTTT. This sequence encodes CASSRDSSTDTQYF.

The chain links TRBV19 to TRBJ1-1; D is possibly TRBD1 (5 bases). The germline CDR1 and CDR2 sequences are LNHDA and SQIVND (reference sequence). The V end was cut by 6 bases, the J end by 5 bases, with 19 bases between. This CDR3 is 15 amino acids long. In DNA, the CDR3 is TGTGCCAGTAGCCAAGGTCCAGGGTACGGTACTGAAGCTTTCTTT. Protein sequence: CASSQGPGYGTEAFF. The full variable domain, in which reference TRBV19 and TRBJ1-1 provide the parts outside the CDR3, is DGGITQSPKYLFRKEGQNVTLSCEQNLNHDAMYWYRQDPGQGLRLIYYSQIVNDFQKGDIAEGYSVSREKKESFPLTVTSAQKNPTAFYLCASSQGPGYGTEAFFGQGTRLTVV.

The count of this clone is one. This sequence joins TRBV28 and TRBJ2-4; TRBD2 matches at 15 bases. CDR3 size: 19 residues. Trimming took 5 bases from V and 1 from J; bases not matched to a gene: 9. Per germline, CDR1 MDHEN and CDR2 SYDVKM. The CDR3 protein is CASSRITGTSGGAKNIQYF. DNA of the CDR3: TGTGCCAGCAGTCGGATTACCGGGACTAGCGGGGGGGCCAAAAACATTCAGTACTTC.

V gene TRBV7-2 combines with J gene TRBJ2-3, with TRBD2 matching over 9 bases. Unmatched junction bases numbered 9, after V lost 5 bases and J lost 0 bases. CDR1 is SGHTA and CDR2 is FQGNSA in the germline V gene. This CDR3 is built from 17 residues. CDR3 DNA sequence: TGTGCCAGCAGCCCAAGAATAGCGGGGGCGAGCACAGATACGCAGTATTTT. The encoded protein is CASSPRIAGASTDTQYF.

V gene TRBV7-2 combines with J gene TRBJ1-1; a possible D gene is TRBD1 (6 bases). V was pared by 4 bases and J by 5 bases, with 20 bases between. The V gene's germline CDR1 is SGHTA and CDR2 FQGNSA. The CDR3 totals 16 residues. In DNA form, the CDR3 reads TGTGCCAGCAGCTCCTCCCATCCTTCAACAGGGACTGAAGCTTTCTTT. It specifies CASSSSHPSTGTEAFF.

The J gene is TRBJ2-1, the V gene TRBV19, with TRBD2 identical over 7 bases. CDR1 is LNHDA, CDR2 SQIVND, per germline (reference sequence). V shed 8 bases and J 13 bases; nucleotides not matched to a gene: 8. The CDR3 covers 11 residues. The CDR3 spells CASSSGTKQFF. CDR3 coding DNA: TGTGCCAGTTCCTCCGGGACTAAACAGTTCTTC.

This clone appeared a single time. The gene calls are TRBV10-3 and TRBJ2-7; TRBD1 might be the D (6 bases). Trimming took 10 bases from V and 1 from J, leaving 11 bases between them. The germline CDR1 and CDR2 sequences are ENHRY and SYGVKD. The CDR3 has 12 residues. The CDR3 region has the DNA TGTGCCACGGGGACACTGTCCTACGAGCAGTACTTC. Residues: CATGTLSYEQYF.

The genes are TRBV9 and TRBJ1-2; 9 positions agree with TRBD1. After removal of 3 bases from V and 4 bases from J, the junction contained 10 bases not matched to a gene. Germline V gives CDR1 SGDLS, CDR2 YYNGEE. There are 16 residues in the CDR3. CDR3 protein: CASSASGGQGGYGYTF. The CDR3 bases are TGTGCCAGCAGCGCATCAGGGGGACAGGGAGGCTATGGCTACACCTTC. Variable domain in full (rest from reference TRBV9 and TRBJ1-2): DSGVTQTPKHLITATGQRVTLRCSPRSGDLSVYWYQQSLDQGLQFLIQYYNGEERAKGNILERFSAQQFPDLHSELNLSSLELGDSALYFCASSASGGQGGYGYTFGSGTRLTVV.

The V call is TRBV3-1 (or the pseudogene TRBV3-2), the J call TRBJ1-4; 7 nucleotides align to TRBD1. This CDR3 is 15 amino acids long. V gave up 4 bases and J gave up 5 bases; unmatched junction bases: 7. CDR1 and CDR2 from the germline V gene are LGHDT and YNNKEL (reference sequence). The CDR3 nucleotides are TGTGCCAGCAGCCCCCTGACAGGGAAAAATGAAAAACTGTTTTTT. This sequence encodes CASSPLTGKNEKLFF.

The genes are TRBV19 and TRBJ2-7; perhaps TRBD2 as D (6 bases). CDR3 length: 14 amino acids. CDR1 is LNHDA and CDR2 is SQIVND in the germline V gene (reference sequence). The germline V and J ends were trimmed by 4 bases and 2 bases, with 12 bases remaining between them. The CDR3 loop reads CASSTVAGTYEQYF. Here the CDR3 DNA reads TGTGCCAGTAGTACGGTTGCGGGAACCTACGAGCAGTACTTC.

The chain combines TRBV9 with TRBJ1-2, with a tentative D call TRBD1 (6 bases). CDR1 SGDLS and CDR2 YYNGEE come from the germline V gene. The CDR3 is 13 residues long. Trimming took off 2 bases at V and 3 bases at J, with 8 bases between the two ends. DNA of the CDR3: TGTGCCAGCAGCGTGGACAGCTACTATGGCTACACCTTC. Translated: CASSVDSYYGYTF.

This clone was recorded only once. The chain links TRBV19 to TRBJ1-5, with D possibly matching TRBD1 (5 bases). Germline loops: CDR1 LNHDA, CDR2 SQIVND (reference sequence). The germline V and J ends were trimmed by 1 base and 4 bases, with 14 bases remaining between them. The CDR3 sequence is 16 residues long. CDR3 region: CASSIAAGIRNQPQHF. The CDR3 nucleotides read TGTGCCAGTAGTATAGCGGCAGGGATTCGGAATCAGCCCCAGCATTTT.

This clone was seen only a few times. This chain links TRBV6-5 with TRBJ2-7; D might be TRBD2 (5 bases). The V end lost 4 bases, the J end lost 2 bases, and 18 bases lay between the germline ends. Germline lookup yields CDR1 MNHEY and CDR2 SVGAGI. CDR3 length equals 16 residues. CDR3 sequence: CASSSTRGIIPYEQYF. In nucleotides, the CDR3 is TGTGCCAGCAGTTCAACGAGAGGGATCATTCCCTACGAGCAGTACTTC.

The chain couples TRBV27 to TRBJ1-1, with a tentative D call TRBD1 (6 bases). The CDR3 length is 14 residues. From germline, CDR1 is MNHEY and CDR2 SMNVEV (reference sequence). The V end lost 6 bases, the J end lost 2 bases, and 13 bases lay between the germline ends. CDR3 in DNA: TGTGCCAGCAGCTCCTGGACAGCCAACACTGAAGCTTTCTTT. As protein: CASSSWTANTEAFF.

This CDR3 is CASSQTSAGANVLTF. The CDR3 DNA is TGTGCCAGCAGTCAAACTTCGGCTGGGGCCAACGTCCTGACTTTC. The chain combines TRBV2 with TRBJ2-6; D is unclear. Germline V gene sequence: CDR1 SNHLY, CDR2 FYNNEI. The CDR3 is 15 amino acids. V lost 5 bases to trimming and J lost 2 bases, with 10 bases between them.

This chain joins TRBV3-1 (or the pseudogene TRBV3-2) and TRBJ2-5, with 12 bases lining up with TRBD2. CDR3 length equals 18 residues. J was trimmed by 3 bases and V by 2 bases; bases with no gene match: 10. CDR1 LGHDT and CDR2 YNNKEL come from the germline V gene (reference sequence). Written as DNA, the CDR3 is TGTGCCAGCAGCCAAATCCCCTCTAGCGGGGGGGCGGAAGAGACCCAGTACTTC. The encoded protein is CASSQIPSSGGAEETQYF.

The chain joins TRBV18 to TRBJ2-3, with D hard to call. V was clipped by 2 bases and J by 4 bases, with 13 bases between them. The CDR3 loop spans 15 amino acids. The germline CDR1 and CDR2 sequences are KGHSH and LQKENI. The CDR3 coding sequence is TGTGCCAGCTCACCAGTATCTATTAAGCCAGATACGCAGTATTTT. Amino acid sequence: CASSPVSIKPDTQYF. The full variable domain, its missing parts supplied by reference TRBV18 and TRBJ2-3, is NAGVMQNPRHLVRRRGQEARLRCSPMKGHSHVYWYRQLPEEGLKFMVYLQKENIIDESGMPKERFSAEFPKEGPSILRIQQVVRGDSAAYFCASSPVSIKPDTQYFGPGTRLTVL.

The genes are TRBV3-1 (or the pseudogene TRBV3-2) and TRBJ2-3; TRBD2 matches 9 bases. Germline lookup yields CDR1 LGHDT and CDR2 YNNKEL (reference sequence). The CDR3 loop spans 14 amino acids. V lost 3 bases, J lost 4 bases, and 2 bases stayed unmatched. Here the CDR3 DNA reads TGTGCCAGCAGCCAGCGGGGGGGGGCAGATACGCAGTATTTT. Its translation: CASSQRGGADTQYF.

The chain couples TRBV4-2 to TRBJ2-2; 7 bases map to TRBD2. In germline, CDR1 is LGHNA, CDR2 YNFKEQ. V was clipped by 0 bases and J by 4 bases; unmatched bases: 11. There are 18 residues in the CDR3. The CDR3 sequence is CASSQDQGGQEITGELFF. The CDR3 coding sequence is TGTGCCAGCAGCCAAGATCAGGGAGGGCAGGAAATCACCGGGGAGCTGTTTTTT.

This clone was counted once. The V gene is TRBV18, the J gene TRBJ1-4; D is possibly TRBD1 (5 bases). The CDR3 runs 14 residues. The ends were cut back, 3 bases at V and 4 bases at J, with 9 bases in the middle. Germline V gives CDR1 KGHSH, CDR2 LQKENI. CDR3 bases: TGTGCCAGCTCACCCGTGACAGATAATGAAAAACTGTTTTTT. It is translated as CASSPVTDNEKLFF.

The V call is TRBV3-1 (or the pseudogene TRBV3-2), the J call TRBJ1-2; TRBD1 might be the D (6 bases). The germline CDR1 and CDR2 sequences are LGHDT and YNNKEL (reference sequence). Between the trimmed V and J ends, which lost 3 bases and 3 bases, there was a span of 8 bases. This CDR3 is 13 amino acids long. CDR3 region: CASSHRGDYGYTF. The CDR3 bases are TGTGCCAGCAGCCACAGGGGCGACTATGGCTACACCTTC.

The CDR3 spells CAGGKRSSTDTQYF. CDR3 sequence (DNA): TGTGCCGGCGGTAAGCGGTCGAGCACAGATACGCAGTATTTT. V gene TRBV2 combines with J gene TRBJ2-3, with D tentatively TRBD2 (5 bases). CDR1 and CDR2 from the germline V gene are SNHLY and FYNNEI. The V and J ends lost 11 bases and 0 bases respectively, with 15 bases between them. The CDR3 contains 14 residues.